This TCR beta chain is from a study of shared clonotypes between healthy human individuals. Naive CD8 populations comprised CD45RO-negative cells positively selected for CCR7, excluding terminally differentiated effector memory CD45RA+ cells. The CDR3 contains 15 residues. From germline, CDR1 is LNHDA and CDR2 SQIVND (reference sequence). With V trimmed by 1 base and J by 6 bases, 7 bases remained unmatched. Sequencing was performed with immunoSEQ multiplex PCR; in TCRdb, only in-frame clones are kept and a portion is missing. The sample consists of about 700,000 clones, roughly 94% of them appearing once.

The chain combines TRBV19 with TRBJ2-3; 7 bases map to TRBD1. The sequenced sample consisted of naive CD8+ T cells sorted from blood. The receptor was isolated from a man aged 25 to 45 in good health. CDR3 amino acids: CASSIGGTARDTQYF. The CDR3 DNA reads as TGTGCCAGTAGTATAGGAGGGACAGCCCGGGATACGCAGTATTTT.